The rows below give T cell receptor beta chains drawn from one sample of a study of blood T cells in healthy people across ages. TCRdb passed the 5' RACE reads through MiXCR, listing each CDR3 protein once. This sample has approximately 800,000 distinct CDR3 sequences; around 25% occur once, and the top ten carry under 4.5%. These data were likewise used in another study, on T cells of mothers and their children.

Sequencing was done on a sample of blood. These receptors were obtained from a boy aged 10-17 years in good health. The CDR3 runs from the conserved cysteine through the conserved F or W. The order of the fields is clone size, V gene, D gene, J gene, CDR3 DNA, CDR3 protein. A D gene is named only where the DNA matches it firmly. A row's size may be missing; if present it is once, few, many or a size class.

clone size: NA
V gene: TRBV20-1
D gene: NA
J gene: TRBJ2-7
CDR3 DNA: TGCAGTGCTAGACCCGACCCTGGAGGCTACGAGCAGTACTTC
CDR3 protein: CSARPDPGGYEQYF

clone size: NA
V gene: TRBV9
D gene: NA
J gene: TRBJ2-5
CDR3 DNA: TGTGCCAGCAGCGTAGGGTCCGCGCCCGTCCAAGAGACCCAGTACTTC
CDR3 protein: CASSVGSAPVQETQYF

clone size: few
V gene: TRBV6-1
D gene: NA
J gene: TRBJ2-7
CDR3 DNA: TGTGCCAGCAGCCGCGACAGCTTCCCCTCATTCTACGAGCAGTACTTC
CDR3 protein: CASSRDSFPSFYEQYF

clone size: many
V gene: TRBV4-2
D gene: NA
J gene: TRBJ2-7
CDR3 DNA: TGTGCCAGCAGCCAAGATCCTCTGGGCCGCGAGCAGTACTTC
CDR3 protein: CASSQDPLGREQYF

clone size: few
V gene: TRBV20-1
D gene: NA
J gene: TRBJ2-1
CDR3 DNA: TGCAGTGCTACCCGACCCCTAGCGAGCTCCTACAATGAGCAGGTCTTC
CDR3 protein: CSATRPLASSYNEQVF

clone size: NA
V gene: TRBV5-1
D gene: TRBD1
J gene: TRBJ2-7
CDR3 DNA: TGCGCCAGCAGCATGAGGGACAGCTCCTACGAGCAGTACTTC
CDR3 protein: CASSMRDSSYEQYF

clone size: few
V gene: TRBV6-6
D gene: NA
J gene: TRBJ1-4
CDR3 DNA: TGTGCCAGCAGTTCGGGACATTCGGAAAAACTGTTTTTT
CDR3 protein: CASSSGHSEKLFF

clone size: NA
V gene: TRBV4-1
D gene: NA
J gene: TRBJ2-7
CDR3 DNA: TGCGCCAGCAGCCAAGGGTGGGGCCTACGCAGGGGAGGTGACGAGCAGTACTTC
CDR3 protein: CASSQGWGLRRGGDEQYF

clone size: few
V gene: TRBV7-9
D gene: NA
J gene: TRBJ1-5
CDR3 DNA: TGTGCCAGCAGGAAGGAGGAAAATCAGCCCCAGCATTTT
CDR3 protein: CASRKEENQPQHF

clone size: few
V gene: TRBV20-1
D gene: TRBD1
J gene: TRBJ2-7
CDR3 DNA: TGCAGTGCTAGAGATCTGGACAGGAACTCCTACGAGCAGTACTTC
CDR3 protein: CSARDLDRNSYEQYF

clone size: NA
V gene: TRBV5-1
D gene: NA
J gene: TRBJ2-1
CDR3 DNA: TGCGCCAGCAGCATACCGGGGCCGAACCCCAATGAGCAGTTCTTC
CDR3 protein: CASSIPGPNPNEQFF

clone size: NA
V gene: TRBV24-1
D gene: NA
J gene: TRBJ2-3
CDR3 DNA: TGTGCCACCAGTGATTTCGGTGCCCGCGAAACGCAGTATTTT
CDR3 protein: CATSDFGARETQYF

clone size: NA
V gene: TRBV12-3/TRBV12-4
D gene: TRBD2
J gene: TRBJ2-1
CDR3 DNA: TGTGCCAGCAGGGGCGCTAGCGGGACCTACAATGAGCAGTTCTTC
CDR3 protein: CASRGASGTYNEQFF

clone size: NA
V gene: TRBV28
D gene: NA
J gene: TRBJ2-5
CDR3 DNA: TGTGCCAGCACCAACCAAACGGTCCCAGGGACCCAGTACTTC
CDR3 protein: CASTNQTVPGTQYF

clone size: few
V gene: TRBV29-1
D gene: NA
J gene: TRBJ1-4
CDR3 DNA: TGCAGCGCTCGGCAGGGGTTGACTAATGAAAAACTGTTTTTT
CDR3 protein: CSARQGLTNEKLFF

clone size: NA
V gene: TRBV6-2/TRBV6-3
D gene: NA
J gene: TRBJ2-7
CDR3 DNA: TGTGCCAGCAGTTACTCGGTCCCCGGCGCGGGATTCGAGCAGTACTTC
CDR3 protein: CASSYSVPGAGFEQYF

clone size: few
V gene: TRBV5-1
D gene: NA
J gene: TRBJ2-3
CDR3 DNA: TGCGCCAGCAATCTACAGACAAGCACAGATACGCAGTATTTT
CDR3 protein: CASNLQTSTDTQYF

clone size: NA
V gene: TRBV6-2/TRBV6-3
D gene: NA
J gene: TRBJ2-1
CDR3 DNA: TGTGCCAGCAGCCCTCCTCGGTTACACAATGAGCAGTTCTTC
CDR3 protein: CASSPPRLHNEQFF

clone size: NA
V gene: TRBV12-3/TRBV12-4
D gene: TRBD1
J gene: TRBJ1-5
CDR3 DNA: TGTGCCAGCGACCCCAGGGGGGCGGAGCCCCAGCATTTT
CDR3 protein: CASDPRGAEPQHF

clone size: NA
V gene: TRBV14
D gene: TRBD1
J gene: TRBJ1-1
CDR3 DNA: TGTGCCAGCAGTGTCGGACAGGGGAACACTGAAGCTTTCTTT
CDR3 protein: CASSVGQGNTEAFF

clone size: few
V gene: TRBV6-6
D gene: NA
J gene: TRBJ1-3
CDR3 DNA: TGTGCCAGCAGTTACTCGCAGGGGCACACCATATATTTT
CDR3 protein: CASSYSQGHTIYF

clone size: NA
V gene: TRBV20-1
D gene: TRBD2
J gene: TRBJ2-1
CDR3 DNA: TGCAGTGCTAGCTGGCTAGCGGGGGCGTTTACCTACAATGAGCAGTTCTTC
CDR3 protein: CSASWLAGAFTYNEQFF

clone size: NA
V gene: TRBV6-5
D gene: NA
J gene: TRBJ2-2
CDR3 DNA: TGTGCCAGCACAGGGTCGCACACCGGGGAGCTGTTTTTT
CDR3 protein: CASTGSHTGELFF

clone size: NA
V gene: TRBV6-5
D gene: NA
J gene: TRBJ2-7
CDR3 DNA: TGTGCCAGCAGTTCCTCCGGGACTTCCGAGCAGTACTTC
CDR3 protein: CASSSSGTSEQYF

clone size: NA
V gene: TRBV28
D gene: NA
J gene: TRBJ1-3
CDR3 DNA: TGTGCCAGCTCAAGCCAGGGGCTCGTGGGCTGGGACACCATATATTTT
CDR3 protein: CASSSQGLVGWDTIYF

clone size: NA
V gene: TRBV29-1
D gene: TRBD1
J gene: TRBJ2-7
CDR3 DNA: TGCAGCGTTATGACAGGGTCTTCGGGCGAGCAGTACTTC
CDR3 protein: CSVMTGSSGEQYF

clone size: NA
V gene: TRBV6-2/TRBV6-3
D gene: TRBD1
J gene: TRBJ2-1
CDR3 DNA: TGTGCCAGCAGAACCCCCGGACAGGGTTTCTACGAGCAGTGCTTC
CDR3 protein: CASRTPGQGFYEQCF

clone size: few
V gene: TRBV11-2
D gene: NA
J gene: TRBJ1-2
CDR3 DNA: TGTGCCAGCAGCTTGCTCCGGGACGCTTTTTCCTACACCTTC
CDR3 protein: CASSLLRDAFSYTF

clone size: few
V gene: TRBV30
D gene: TRBD1
J gene: TRBJ1-6
CDR3 DNA: TGTGCCTGGAGTGGGGGGCAGGGGGCTTCACCCCTCCACTTT
CDR3 protein: CAWSGGQGASPLHF

clone size: NA
V gene: TRBV27
D gene: NA
J gene: TRBJ2-1
CDR3 DNA: TGTGCCAGCAGTCCCCGTCTAGGATTGTCTCATGAGCAGTTCTTC
CDR3 protein: CASSPRLGLSHEQFF

clone size: few
V gene: TRBV20-1
D gene: NA
J gene: TRBJ1-5
CDR3 DNA: TGCAGTGCTAGAGGAGGCAGCGAAAATCAGCCCCAGCATTTT
CDR3 protein: CSARGGSENQPQHF

clone size: NA
V gene: TRBV7-2
D gene: TRBD1
J gene: TRBJ1-2
CDR3 DNA: TGTGCCAGCAGCGTCGCCGGGACAGGGGCTCTTCCTTATGGCTACACCTTC
CDR3 protein: CASSVAGTGALPYGYTF

clone size: few
V gene: TRBV9
D gene: TRBD1
J gene: TRBJ2-1
CDR3 DNA: TGTGCCAGCAGTCCCAACAGGGGGCTCTACAATGAGCAGTTCTTC
CDR3 protein: CASSPNRGLYNEQFF

clone size: NA
V gene: TRBV4-3
D gene: TRBD2
J gene: TRBJ2-3
CDR3 DNA: TGCGCCAGCAGCCACACTAGCGGGGGGGTAAGGGATACGCAGTATTTT
CDR3 protein: CASSHTSGGVRDTQYF

clone size: NA
V gene: TRBV7-9
D gene: NA
J gene: TRBJ2-5
CDR3 DNA: TGTGCCAGCAGCTTAAAAAACGTCCAGCCGGAGACCCAGTACTTC
CDR3 protein: CASSLKNVQPETQYF

clone size: NA
V gene: TRBV7-8
D gene: TRBD1
J gene: TRBJ2-3
CDR3 DNA: TGTGCCAGCAGCGTGACAGGGAAAGTAAATACGCAGTATTTT
CDR3 protein: CASSVTGKVNTQYF

clone size: NA
V gene: TRBV27
D gene: NA
J gene: TRBJ2-7
CDR3 DNA: TGTGCCAGCAGTCCTGACATCTACGAGCAGTACTTC
CDR3 protein: CASSPDIYEQYF

clone size: NA
V gene: TRBV5-8
D gene: NA
J gene: TRBJ2-4
CDR3 DNA: TGTGCCAGCAGCTTGGACGCGCTAGCTACCAAAAACATTCAGTACTTC
CDR3 protein: CASSLDALATKNIQYF

clone size: NA
V gene: TRBV4-3
D gene: NA
J gene: TRBJ1-5
CDR3 DNA: TGCGCCAGCAGCCAAGATTTTTACGAGGGAACTCAGCCCCAGCATTTT
CDR3 protein: CASSQDFYEGTQPQHF

clone size: NA
V gene: TRBV20-1
D gene: NA
J gene: TRBJ2-7
CDR3 DNA: TGCAGTGCTTTTAGGACGGACTCCTACGAGCAGTACTTC
CDR3 protein: CSAFRTDSYEQYF

clone size: NA
V gene: TRBV7-2
D gene: TRBD2
J gene: TRBJ2-5
CDR3 DNA: TGTGCCAGCAGCTTAGTGTACAGCGGGAAAGAGACCCAGTACTTC
CDR3 protein: CASSLVYSGKETQYF